The 21 T cell receptor beta chains presented below share a single source sample, sequenced in a study of T cell responses to AZD1222 COVID-19 vaccine. Sequencing was performed with immunoSEQ multiplex PCR; in TCRdb, only in-frame clones are kept and a portion is missing. Of approximately 100,000 clones listed, 90% to 95% were seen once; the top ten hold approximately 2.2%. The specimen was peripheral blood, collected on day 0 of AZD1222 vaccination. All receptors derive from an adult in good health.

This chain connects TRBV30 to TRBJ2-5, with TRBD2 matching over 9 bases. The CDR3 is made up of 15 amino acids. Looked up from germline, CDR1 is GTSNPN and CDR2 is SVGIG (reference sequence). V dropped 0 bases and J dropped 1; count of bases not matched to a gene: 3. CDR3 in amino acids: CAWSVGREGQETQYF. DNA for the CDR3: TGTGCCTGGAGTGTTGGGCGGGAGGGCCAAGAGACCCAGTACTTC.

The chain's CDR3 is CASSPRTSGDQETQYF. In DNA form, the CDR3 reads TGTGCCAGCTCGCCCCGGACTAGCGGGGACCAAGAGACCCAGTACTTC. The V gene is TRBV18, the J gene TRBJ2-5; 12 bases align to TRBD2. The junction had 5 bases not matched to a gene; V was cut back by 6 bases and J by 0 bases. Per germline, CDR1 KGHSH and CDR2 LQKENI. This CDR3 spans 16 amino acids.

This sequence joins TRBV5-8 and TRBJ2-5, with D uncertain. Trimming removed 1 base at V and 1 base at J, with 2 bases between. The CDR3 covers 12 residues. Germline V gives CDR1 SGHTS, CDR2 YDEGEE. CDR3 nucleotides: TGTGCCAGCAGCTTGCTCCAAGAGACCCAGTACTTC. The encoded protein is CASSLLQETQYF.

The V gene is TRBV7-2, the J gene TRBJ1-1; possible D gene TRBD1, 5 bases. CDR3 length equals 14 residues. Between the trimmed V and J ends, which lost 3 bases and 5 bases, there was a span of 13 bases. CDR1 is SGHTA, CDR2 FQGNSA, per germline. The CDR3 loop is CASSFSPGETEAFF. The CDR3 nucleotides are TGTGCCAGCAGCTTCTCCCCGGGGGAGACTGAAGCTTTCTTT.

This chain uses TRBV3-1 (or the pseudogene TRBV3-2) with TRBJ1-2, with D unresolved. There are 16 residues in the CDR3. The V gene's germline CDR1 is LGHDT and CDR2 YNNKEL (reference sequence). Trimming stripped 2 bases from V and 4 bases from J, with 17 bases between. This chain's CDR3 is CASSQNPLSGPYGYTF. The CDR3 bases are TGTGCCAGCAGCCAAAACCCGCTTTCCGGCCCCTATGGCTACACCTTC.

The J gene is TRBJ1-3, the V gene TRBV5-1; D unclear. Between the trimmed V and J ends, which lost 0 bases and 2 bases, there was a span of 6 bases. The CDR3 spans 14 residues. Germline V CDR1 and CDR2: SGHRS, YFSETQ. CDR3 nucleotide sequence: TGCGCCAGCAGCTTGGGTGACACTGGAAACACCATATATTTT. Translated: CASSLGDTGNTIYF.

The chain employs TRBV10-3 and TRBJ1-3; 7 bases align to TRBD1. The CDR3 is 15 amino acids. From germline, CDR1 is ENHRY and CDR2 SYGVKD. The V segment lost 4 bases and the J segment 2 bases; nucleotides outside the gene matches: 5. The CDR3 loop is CAISGAQGAGNTIYF. The CDR3 nucleotides read TGTGCCATCAGTGGGGCTCAGGGGGCTGGAAACACCATATATTTT.

V and J are TRBV6-4 and TRBJ2-2; 11 bases line up with TRBD2. Germline V gene sequence: CDR1 MRHNA, CDR2 SNTAGT. The CDR3 consists of 15 residues. Trimming at V came to 5 bases and at J to 7 bases, leaving 6 bases not matched to a gene. The DNA of the CDR3 is TGTGCCAGCAGTCCACTAGCGGGAGCTATCGGGGAGCTGTTTTTT. This codes for CASSPLAGAIGELFF.

This clone was observed a few times. V is TRBV5-4 and J is TRBJ1-1; 9 nucleotides line up with TRBD1. The CDR3 totals 16 residues. The germline V gene has CDR1 SGHNT and CDR2 YYREEE (reference sequence). The ends lost 1 base at V and 8 bases at J; junction bases unmatched: 12. Written as DNA, the CDR3 is TGTGCCAGCAGCTTGCGAGTGGGACAGGGAGTAGGGGAAGCTTTCTTT. The encoded protein is CASSLRVGQGVGEAFF.

Turning to this clone: The same CDR3 also results from other DNA sequences found in this sample. V gene TRBV7-3 combines with J gene TRBJ1-1; 7 positions agree with TRBD1. Per germline, CDR1 SGHTA and CDR2 FQGTGA. V lost 3 bases to trimming and J lost 4 bases; unmatched junction nucleotides: 2. This CDR3 has 13 residues. The CDR3 nucleotides are TGTGCCAGCAGCTTGACAGGGAGCACTGAAGCTTTCTTT. It is translated as CASSLTGSTEAFF. The whole variable domain, remainder taken from reference TRBV7-3 and TRBJ1-1, is GAGVSQTPSNKVTEKGKYVELRCDPISGHTALYWYRQSLGQGPEFLIYFQGTGAADDSGLPNDRFFAVRPEGSVSTLKIQRTERGDSAVYLCASSLTGSTEAFFGQGTRLTVV.

The CDR3 DNA sequence: TGCAGCGTTGAGCCCCGGATCCCGGGGATCTATGGCTACACCTTC. This sequence encodes CSVEPRIPGIYGYTF. The genes are TRBV29-1 and TRBJ1-2; unclear D gene. The CDR3 contains 15 residues. Trimming took 3 bases from V and 4 from J, leaving 18 bases between them. Germline values: CDR1 SQVTM, CDR2 ANQGSEA.

This clone was picked up a small number of times. CDR3 DNA sequence: TGTGCCAGCAGCCAATCTACCACCTACGAGCAGTACTTC. It is translated as CASSQSTTYEQYF. The chain combines TRBV3-1 (or the pseudogene TRBV3-2) with TRBJ2-7; D not resolved. V was cut by 2 bases and J by 2 bases, with 7 bases left in between. CDR3 length: 13 amino acids. Germline V gene lookup returns CDR1 LGHDT and CDR2 YNNKEL (reference sequence).

The rearrangement links TRBV19 to TRBJ2-2; no definite D call. The V gene's germline CDR1 is LNHDA and CDR2 SQIVND (reference sequence). The CDR3 consists of 13 residues. The V end lost 5 bases, the J end lost 1 base, and 5 bases lay between the germline ends. This chain's CDR3 is CASSDLNTGELFF. The DNA of the CDR3 is TGTGCCAGTAGTGATCTGAACACCGGGGAGCTGTTTTTT. The full variable domain, with the rest looked up from reference TRBV19 and TRBJ2-2, is DGGITQSPKYLFRKEGQNVTLSCEQNLNHDAMYWYRQDPGQGLRLIYYSQIVNDFQKGDIAEGYSVSREKKESFPLTVTSAQKNPTAFYLCASSDLNTGELFFGEGSRLTVL.

The chain uses TRBV30 and TRBJ1-2; D perhaps matches TRBD1 (5 bases). V was trimmed by 4 bases and J by 5 bases, leaving 23 bases between them. The CDR3 has 16 residues. Per the germline V gene, CDR1 is GTSNPN and CDR2 is SVGIG (reference sequence). The CDR3 sequence: CAWKPLRDARRYGYTF. The CDR3 DNA is TGTGCCTGGAAACCACTCCGGGACGCGAGACGGTATGGCTACACCTTC.

This chain joins TRBV6-6 and TRBJ2-1; 12 nucleotides match TRBD2. CDR3 length equals 16 residues. Germline loops: CDR1 MNHNY, CDR2 SVGAGI (reference sequence). The V segment lost 4 bases and the J segment 3 bases; nucleotides outside the gene matches: 4. The CDR3 bases are TGTGCCAGCAGTTTCAGGACTAGCGGGAACTACAATGAGCAGTTCTTC. It encodes CASSFRTSGNYNEQFF.

V gene TRBV7-9 combines with J gene TRBJ2-3; the D gene is possibly TRBD1 (6 bases). CDR1 and CDR2 from the germline V gene are SEHNR and FQNEAQ (reference sequence). V lost 3 bases and J 1 base, leaving 11 bases between the germline ends. The CDR3 extends over 15 amino acids. The CDR3 loop reads CASSFGSGGTDTQYF. DNA for the CDR3: TGTGCCAGCAGCTTTGGGTCAGGGGGCACAGATACGCAGTATTTT.

This clone was observed once. The rearrangement uses TRBV6-2 or TRBV6-3 and TRBJ1-2, with D maybe TRBD1 (5 bases). The V end was cut by 5 bases, the J end by 3 bases, with 10 bases between. The CDR3 is 13 residues long. Per the germline V gene, CDR1 is MNHEY and CDR2 is SVGEGT. CDR3 sequence reads: CASSVSGYYGYTF. CDR3 bases: TGTGCCAGCAGTGTTTCAGGGTACTATGGCTACACCTTC.

The J gene is TRBJ2-3, the V gene TRBV10-3, with D possibly TRBD1 on 6 matching bases. The V end was cut by 3 bases, the J end by 0 bases, with 16 bases between. Germline lookup yields CDR1 ENHRY and CDR2 SYGVKD. The CDR3 is 17 amino acids. CDR3 residues: CAISERGSRPSTDTQYF. CDR3 nucleotide sequence: TGTGCCATCAGTGAAAGGGGGTCTAGGCCTAGCACAGATACGCAGTATTTT.

V usage is TRBV28 and J usage is TRBJ1-5, with no clear D. This CDR3 is 14 amino acids long. Per germline, CDR1 MDHEN and CDR2 SYDVKM. Trimming stripped 3 bases from V and 2 bases from J, with 8 bases between. Written as DNA, the CDR3 is TGTGCCAGCAGTTTCCGGATGCGCAATCAGCCCCAGCATTTT. As protein: CASSFRMRNQPQHF.

This clone appeared once. The chain has TRBV7-8 and TRBJ1-4; 8 bases fit TRBD1. The V gene's germline CDR1 is SGHVS and CDR2 FQNEAQ. The CDR3 is 15 amino acids. The J segment lost 7 bases and the V segment lost 5 bases, leaving 9 bases of the junction unmatched. CDR3 nucleotides: TGTGCCAGCAGCCGATTGACAGGGGTGGTTGAAAAACTGTTTTTT. Translation: CASSRLTGVVEKLFF.

The chain has TRBV7-9 and TRBJ1-3; possible D gene TRBD1, 6 bases. V lost 3 bases, J lost 2 bases, and 11 bases lay in between. The CDR3 extends over 15 amino acids. Germline CDR1 and CDR2: SEHNR and FQNEAQ (reference sequence). CDR3 nucleotides: TGTGCCAGCAGCTTGGGGGACAATACTGGAAACACCATATATTTT. This codes for CASSLGDNTGNTIYF. The full variable domain, rest sourced from reference TRBV7-9 and TRBJ1-3, is DTGVSQNPRHKITKRGQNVTFRCDPISEHNRLYWYRQTLGQGPEFLTYFQNEAQLEKSRLLSDRFSAERPKGSFSTLEIQRTEQGDSAMYLCASSLGDNTGNTIYFGEGSWLTVV.